Shown below are 14 T cell receptor beta chains from a single sample sequenced in a study of blood T cell repertoires in COVID-19. Clones were sequenced by immunoSEQ multiplex PCR, and TCRdb holds only the in-frame ones, with some missing. Counted here are 55,000 to 65,000 clones, roughly 93% occurring once; the ten biggest clones make up 1.6%. Specimen: peripheral blood. The receptors here all came from a human donor in a cohort sampled during active COVID-19.

The CDR3 sequence is CASSLLFGELFF. The CDR3 nucleotides read TGTGCCAGTAGCCTTCTGTTCGGGGAGCTGTTTTTT. The chain has TRBV19 and TRBJ2-2; D gene uncertain. The CDR3 is 12 amino acids. CDR1 and CDR2 from the germline V gene are LNHDA and SQIVND (reference sequence). Trimming shortened V by 6 bases and J by 7 bases, and 9 bases separated the two germline ends.

This sequence joins TRBV28 and TRBJ1-1; D remains unclear. The V gene lost 8 bases and the J gene lost 6 bases, with 16 bases spanning the gap. Germline assignment: CDR1 MDHEN and CDR2 SYDVKM. The CDR3 is 13 residues long. The CDR3 loop reads CASERMVVSEAFF. CDR3 nucleotides: TGTGCCAGCGAGCGAATGGTGGTCTCTGAAGCTTTCTTT.

The chain carries TRBV5-4 and TRBJ2-1, with 9 bases identical to TRBD1. CDR3 size: 13 residues. V lost 3 bases to trimming and J lost 14 bases; unmatched junction nucleotides: 9. The germline CDR1 and CDR2 sequences are SGHNT and YYREEE (reference sequence). CDR3 region: CASSSRDRESEFF. The CDR3 nucleotides read TGTGCCAGCAGCTCCCGGGACAGGGAGTCCGAGTTCTTC.

DNA of the CDR3: TGCGCCAGCAGTTTAACGGGACTTAAGAGGGAGCAGTACTTC. It is translated as CASSLTGLKREQYF. The chain employs TRBV10-2 and TRBJ2-7; the D gene is possibly TRBD2 (6 bases). The CDR3 length is 14 residues. Germline assignment: CDR1 WSHSY and CDR2 SAAADI. Trimming took off 5 bases at V and 7 bases at J, with 18 bases between the two ends.

The chain links TRBV6-1 to TRBJ1-5; 9 nucleotides match TRBD1. The CDR3 runs 19 residues. With V trimmed by 4 bases and J by 0 bases, 13 bases remained unmatched. Germline loops: CDR1 MNHNS, CDR2 SASEGT. The CDR3 protein is CASSVYRPGQGYSNQPQHF. DNA of the CDR3: TGTGCCAGCAGTGTTTACAGACCGGGACAGGGATATAGCAATCAGCCCCAGCATTTT.

This chain uses TRBV11-1 with TRBJ2-5, with TRBD2 matching 7 bases. The CDR3 is 15 residues long. The V and J ends lost 2 bases and 4 bases, in that order; junction bases with no gene match: 7. CDR1 is SGHAT, CDR2 FQDESV, per germline (reference sequence). CDR3: CASSLIGERGETQYF. The CDR3 DNA reads as TGTGCCAGCAGCTTAATCGGGGAGCGGGGAGAGACCCAGTACTTC.

V is TRBV4-3 and J is TRBJ2-2; 7 bases align to TRBD2. Germline V gene data show CDR1 as LGHNA and CDR2 as YSLEER. J was trimmed by 4 bases and V by 1 base; bases with no gene match: 9. The CDR3 contains 17 residues. The CDR3 bases are TGCGCCAGCAGCCAAGGACTAGCAGTCGGTCTCACCGGGGAGCTGTTTTTT. This encodes CASSQGLAVGLTGELFF.

The chain links TRBV4-3 to TRBJ1-6; D ambiguous. CDR3 length equals 15 residues. V was cut by 0 bases and J by 10 bases, with 13 bases left in between. From germline, CDR1 is LGHNA and CDR2 YSLEER. CDR3 nucleotides: TGCGCCAGCAGCCAAGATCTCCGGGGTTCGTCACCCCTCCACTTT. Encoded protein: CASSQDLRGSSPLHF.

The sample holds one count of this clone. This chain uses TRBV19 with TRBJ2-7, with 7 bases that match TRBD1. Germline CDR1 reads LNHDA; CDR2 reads SQIVND (reference sequence). The ends lost 6 bases at V and 2 bases at J; junction bases unmatched: 7. The CDR3 has 14 residues. DNA of the CDR3: TGTGCCAGTAGATCCGGGACAGAAGCCTACGAGCAGTACTTC. It encodes CASRSGTEAYEQYF.

V gene TRBV9 combines with J gene TRBJ2-7; 9 bases fit TRBD1. CDR3 length: 15 amino acids. From germline, CDR1 is SGDLS and CDR2 YYNGEE. Losses at the gene ends were 3 bases for V and 3 bases for J; bases not matched to a gene: 7. Here the CDR3 reads CASSAHPGQGYEQYF. For the CDR3, the DNA is TGTGCCAGCAGCGCCCACCCGGGACAGGGCTACGAGCAGTACTTC. Variable domain in full (rest from reference TRBV9 and TRBJ2-7): DSGVTQTPKHLITATGQRVTLRCSPRSGDLSVYWYQQSLDQGLQFLIQYYNGEERAKGNILERFSAQQFPDLHSELNLSSLELGDSALYFCASSAHPGQGYEQYFGPGTRLTVT.

This clone has just a few counts. V and J are TRBV12-5 and TRBJ2-7; D gene unclear. Germline V CDR1 and CDR2: LGHNT, FRNRAP. This CDR3 spans 15 amino acids. V was trimmed by 0 bases and J by 3 bases, leaving 12 bases between them. The CDR3 nucleotides are TGTGCTAGTGGTTTGGTAGTGACTGCCTTCTACGAGCAGTACTTC. It yields the protein CASGLVVTAFYEQYF.

The rearrangement joins TRBV18 to TRBJ1-5, with D possibly being TRBD1 (6 bases). CDR1 is KGHSH, CDR2 LQKENI, per germline. V dropped 5 bases and J dropped 1 base, with 24 bases sitting between them. The CDR3 has 19 residues. CDR3 region: CASSSRPDRNGLSNQPQHF. DNA for the CDR3: TGTGCCAGCTCATCCAGACCCGACAGGAATGGGTTAAGCAATCAGCCCCAGCATTTT.

J is TRBJ2-7 and V is TRBV10-2, with a possible D match to TRBD2 (5 bases). Trimming cost V 8 bases and J 1 base, with 6 bases left between them. The CDR3 consists of 11 residues. Germline CDR1 and CDR2: WSHSY and SAAADI. CDR3 amino acids: CASGSSYEQYF. In DNA, the CDR3 is TGCGCCAGCGGGAGTTCCTACGAGCAGTACTTC.

In its sample, this clone was seen a few times. In DNA, the CDR3 is TGTGCCAGCAGCTTGCGGACCGGGAGGGCCGCAGATACGCAGTATTTT. Amino acids: CASSLRTGRAADTQYF. V is TRBV13 and J is TRBJ2-3, with TRBD2 matching 8 bases. The germline V gene encodes CDR1 PRHDT and CDR2 FYEKMQ (reference sequence). V dropped 3 bases and J dropped 4; count of bases not matched to a gene: 9. The CDR3 runs to 16 residues.